One and the same sample provided the 24 T cell receptor beta chains below, sequenced in a study of beta chain features in type 1 diabetes. Expressed TCRB transcripts were sequenced because the isolated RNA had all been reverse transcribed beforehand. Measured with immunoSEQ multiplex PCR; TCRdb has only the in-frame clones, and not every one. The sample records 500,000 to 850,000 clones, 11% to 15% being singletons. Overall study findings and caveats: Significant though moderate, a shortening of TCRB CDR3s appeared in all four CD4+ subsets of Type 1 diabetes patients.

Their specific antigens are unknown. The sample was naive CD4+ T cells from blood. These TCRs come from a man aged 18 to 29 with type 1 diabetes.

This chain links TRBV23-1 with TRBJ2-5; weak D call: TRBD1 (6 bases). TRBV23-1 is marked as an open reading frame, function uncertain. Trimming took off 3 bases at V and 1 base at J, with 9 bases between the two ends. This CDR3 contains 14 residues. The CDR3 DNA follows: TGCGCCAGCAGTCACGGACAGCGCCAAGAGACCCAGTACTTC. Translated: CASSHGQRQETQYF.

In this sample, this clone turned up a few times. CDR3 coding DNA: TGTGCCAGCAGTTACTCTTCCCTGACGAACACTGAAGCTTTCTTT. Its protein product is CASSYSSLTNTEAFF. V and J are TRBV6-5 and TRBJ1-1; no definite D call. Germline-derived CDR1 and CDR2 are MNHEY and SVGAGI. The CDR3 sequence is 15 residues long. V lost 0 bases and J 1 base, leaving 9 bases between the germline ends.

Worth noting for this clone: The junction departs from the called germline gene at one end, perhaps through a read error. The V call is TRBV9, the J call TRBJ1-5; TRBD1 might be the D (5 bases). The CDR3 totals 15 residues. CDR1 SGDLS and CDR2 YYNGEE come from the germline V gene. CDR3 DNA: TGTGCCGGCAGCGTGTCAGGGAACGGCAATCAGCCCCAGCATTTT. Residues: CAGSVSGNGNQPQHF.

Only a few counts were recorded for this clone. V usage is TRBV9 and J usage is TRBJ2-5; 11 bases agree with TRBD1. The CDR3 extends over 15 amino acids. J lost 5 bases, V lost 0 bases, and 3 bases had no gene match. CDR1 SGDLS and CDR2 YYNGEE come from the germline V gene. The CDR3 here is CASSVGTGGAETQYF. The CDR3 DNA is TGTGCCAGCAGCGTAGGGACAGGGGGCGCGGAGACCCAGTACTTC.

V is TRBV10-3 and J is TRBJ2-6; the D gene is possibly TRBD1 (6 bases). The ends were cut back, 5 bases at V and 0 bases at J, with 20 bases in the middle. Germline-derived CDR1 and CDR2 are ENHRY and SYGVKD. CDR3 size: 19 residues. The CDR3 loop reads CAISLYNRALDSGANVLTF. The CDR3 DNA reads as TGTGCCATCAGTTTATACAACAGGGCGCTAGACTCTGGGGCCAACGTCCTGACTTTC.

The V and J genes are TRBV9 and TRBJ2-5, with D perhaps matching TRBD1 (5 bases). The CDR3 extends over 15 amino acids. Germline-derived CDR1 and CDR2 are SGDLS and YYNGEE. V lost 1 base and J lost 4, with 14 bases in between. CDR3 DNA sequence: TGTGCCAGCAGCGTATGGGCAGGGCAGTTAGAGACCCAGTACTTC. Translated, it gives CASSVWAGQLETQYF.

V gene TRBV30 combines with J gene TRBJ1-5; D gene unclear. V lost 5 bases to trimming and J lost 8 bases, with 10 bases between them. The CDR3 length is 11 residues. CDR1 GTSNPN and CDR2 SVGIG come from the germline V gene (reference sequence). CDR3 sequence reads: CAWGVGKPQHF. In DNA, the CDR3 is TGTGCCTGGGGAGTAGGAAAGCCCCAGCATTTT.

This sequence joins TRBV5-1 and TRBJ2-2; 8 nucleotides agree with TRBD1. Trimming took 0 bases from V and 0 from J; bases not matched to a gene: 7. The length of the CDR3 is 18 residues. Germline CDR1 reads SGHRS; CDR2 reads YFSETQ. The CDR3 region is CASSLAAGGKSNTGELFF. DNA for the CDR3: TGCGCCAGCAGCTTGGCGGCAGGGGGCAAGTCGAACACCGGGGAGCTGTTTTTT.

Only a few counts were recorded for this clone. The chain's CDR3 is CASSLGTVPPGYTF. In DNA, the CDR3 is TGTGCCAGCAGCTTAGGGACAGTGCCTCCTGGCTACACCTTC. J is TRBJ1-2 and V is TRBV5-6, with TRBD1 matching 7 bases. Germline CDR1 reads SGHDT; CDR2 reads YYEEEE. The CDR3 loop spans 14 amino acids. Trimming took 2 bases from V and 7 from J; bases not matched to a gene: 8. The entire variable domain, with the rest obtained from reference TRBV5-6 and TRBJ1-2, is as follows: DAGVTQSPTHLIKTRGQQVTLRCSPKSGHDTVSWYQQALGQGPQFIFQYYEEEERQRGNFPDRFSGHQFPNYSSELNVNALLLGDSALYLCASSLGTVPPGYTFGSGTRLTVV.

This clone was picked up a small number of times. The J gene is TRBJ2-4, the V gene TRBV5-6; no definite D call. The CDR3 contains 17 residues. Per the germline V gene, CDR1 is SGHDT and CDR2 is YYEEEE. V lost 3 bases and J lost 0, with 16 bases in between. The CDR3 region has the DNA TGTGCCAGCAGCTCGCCACTCCTGACTGAAGCCAAAAACATTCAGTACTTC. Its protein is CASSSPLLTEAKNIQYF. Based on the CDR3 plus reference TRBV5-6 and TRBJ2-4, the full variable domain is DAGVTQSPTHLIKTRGQQVTLRCSPKSGHDTVSWYQQALGQGPQFIFQYYEEEERQRGNFPDRFSGHQFPNYSSELNVNALLLGDSALYLCASSSPLLTEAKNIQYFGAGTRLSVL.

V and J are TRBV30 and TRBJ1-1; TRBD1 matches 7 bases. This CDR3 spans 15 amino acids. CDR1 and CDR2 from the germline V gene are GTSNPN and SVGIG (reference sequence). Trimming at V came to 3 bases and at J to 6 bases, leaving 13 bases not matched to a gene. CDR3 DNA: TGTGCCTGGAGCTCTATCGGGACAGCCCCCCCTGAAGCTTTCTTT. Translated, it gives CAWSSIGTAPPEAFF.

This clone was seen a few times. The chain is built from TRBV5-5 and TRBJ1-2; a possible D gene is TRBD1 (5 bases). The CDR3 has 16 residues. V lost 4 bases, J lost 4 bases, and 20 bases lay in between. Germline values: CDR1 SGHKS, CDR2 YYEKEE (reference sequence). The CDR3 loop is CASSRAVGGLGYGYTF. The CDR3 coding sequence is TGTGCCAGCAGCCGAGCTGTCGGGGGTTTAGGCTATGGCTACACCTTC. Full variable domain (remainder filled in from reference TRBV5-5 and TRBJ1-2): DAGVTQSPTHLIKTRGQQVTLRCSPISGHKSVSWYQQVLGQGPQFIFQYYEKEERGRGNFPDRFSARQFPNYSSELNVNALLLGDSALYLCASSRAVGGLGYGYTFGSGTRLTVV.

This clone was counted only a few times. The chain employs TRBV6-6 and TRBJ2-4; unclear D gene. Trimming took off 0 bases at V and 1 base at J, with 10 bases between the two ends. The CDR3 contains 16 residues. Per germline, CDR1 MNHNY and CDR2 SVGAGI (reference sequence). The CDR3: CASSYSNDPAKNIQYF. The DNA of the CDR3 is TGTGCCAGCAGTTACTCGAACGACCCTGCCAAAAACATTCAGTACTTC.

The table lists this clone with a few counts. This chain connects TRBV2 to TRBJ2-1; 9 bases map to TRBD2. Germline V gene lookup returns CDR1 SNHLY and CDR2 FYNNEI. This CDR3 region has 18 residues. V lost 8 bases, J lost 0 bases, and 14 bases stayed unmatched. Here the CDR3 DNA reads TGTGCCAGCTCCATCCCTAGCGGGATTCCCCTCTCCTACAATGAGCAGTTCTTC. This gives the protein CASSIPSGIPLSYNEQFF.

This clone was seen a handful of times. V usage is TRBV7-2 and J usage is TRBJ2-2; TRBD1 is a possible D gene (6 bases). The CDR3 is 15 amino acids. Trimming removed 5 bases at V and 4 bases at J, with 14 bases between. CDR1 SGHTA and CDR2 FQGNSA come from the germline V gene. The CDR3: CASSLQGMGTGELFF. CDR3 nucleotides: TGTGCCAGCAGCCTACAGGGTATGGGCACCGGGGAGCTGTTTTTT.

This clone was observed a handful of times. The chain uses TRBV10-3 and TRBJ2-1; TRBD2 aligns across 7 bases. With 6 bases clipped from V and 4 bases from J, the junction kept 6 bases outside the gene matches. This CDR3 is 14 amino acids long. Germline values: CDR1 ENHRY, CDR2 SYGVKD. Here the CDR3 reads CAIRPSGDYNEQFF. As DNA, the CDR3 is TGTGCCATCAGGCCCAGCGGGGATTACAATGAGCAGTTCTTC.

V gene TRBV11-2 combines with J gene TRBJ2-1; no clear D. V lost 1 base to trimming and J lost 7 bases, with 11 bases between them. Per the germline V gene, CDR1 is SGHAT and CDR2 is FQNNGV. This CDR3 region has 14 residues. The CDR3 here is CASSLVGRRNEQFF. DNA for the CDR3: TGTGCCAGCAGCTTAGTTGGCCGGCGAAATGAGCAGTTCTTC.

This clone occurred a few times. V and J are TRBV9 and TRBJ2-1; 11 bases align to TRBD2. V lost 4 bases to trimming and J lost 6 bases; unmatched junction nucleotides: 9. CDR3 length: 16 residues. Germline V gene sequence: CDR1 SGDLS, CDR2 YYNGEE. Written as DNA, the CDR3 is TGTGCCAGCAGCCGAATGGGACTAGCGGAGACCAATGAGCAGTTCTTC. Translation: CASSRMGLAETNEQFF.

Note on this clone: The sample contains more than one DNA sequence encoding this CDR3. The rearrangement links TRBV9 to TRBJ2-3; D gene uncertain. The CDR3 sequence is 12 residues long. The germline V and J ends were trimmed by 0 bases and 6 bases, with 5 bases remaining between them. In germline, CDR1 is SGDLS, CDR2 YYNGEE. CDR3 nucleotide sequence: TGTGCCAGCAGCGTAGCTAAGGATACGCAGTATTTT. Its translation: CASSVAKDTQYF. Combining the CDR3 with reference TRBV9 and TRBJ2-3 gives the whole variable domain DSGVTQTPKHLITATGQRVTLRCSPRSGDLSVYWYQQSLDQGLQFLIQYYNGEERAKGNILERFSAQQFPDLHSELNLSSLELGDSALYFCASSVAKDTQYFGPGTRLTVL.

This clone has a handful of counts. The V call is TRBV11-1, the J call TRBJ2-2; 10 bases line up with TRBD2. CDR3 length: 15 residues. Trimming removed 6 bases from V and 4 bases from J; junction bases left unmatched: 5. Germline loops: CDR1 SGHAT, CDR2 FQDESV (reference sequence). The CDR3: CASRTGTSVTGELFF. The CDR3 DNA reads as TGTGCCAGCAGAACCGGGACTAGCGTCACCGGGGAGCTGTTTTTT.

The rearrangement joins TRBV5-4 to TRBJ2-5, with 14 bases matching TRBD2. Germline assignment: CDR1 SGHNT and CDR2 YYREEE (reference sequence). The CDR3 consists of 16 residues. With 4 bases clipped from V and 5 bases from J, the junction kept 7 bases outside the gene matches. The CDR3 region has the DNA TGTGCCAGCAGCCTCGGGACTAGCGGGAGAGGGGAGACCCAGTACTTC. As protein: CASSLGTSGRGETQYF.

This clone was seen a few times. The CDR3 bases are TGTGCCAGCAGGCCCACCGGGACAGGGGGCTTCGAGCAGTACTTC. Protein sequence: CASRPTGTGGFEQYF. This rearrangement joins TRBV2 to TRBJ2-7, with TRBD1 identical over 12 bases. The CDR3 contains 15 residues. V dropped 6 bases and J dropped 6; count of bases not matched to a gene: 9. Germline CDR1 and CDR2: SNHLY and FYNNEI. Supplemented by reference TRBV2 and TRBJ2-7, the full variable domain reads EPEVTQTPSHQVTQMGQEVILRCVPISNHLYFYWYRQILGQKVEFLVSFYNNEISEKSEIFDDQFSVERPDGSNFTLKIRSTKLEDSAMYFCASRPTGTGGFEQYFGPGTRLTVT.

The chain couples TRBV30 to TRBJ1-2; 10 nucleotides line up with TRBD1. This CDR3 contains 14 residues. CDR1 is GTSNPN, CDR2 SVGIG, per germline (reference sequence). Germline trimming cut 1 base from V and 4 bases from J; bases unmatched to any gene: 3. The CDR3 spells CAWSGQGASYGYTF. The CDR3 region has the DNA TGTGCCTGGAGTGGACAGGGGGCGAGCTATGGCTACACCTTC.

The chain combines TRBV28 with TRBJ2-5; D may correspond to TRBD1 or TRBD2 (6 bases each). The germline gives CDR1 MDHEN, CDR2 SYDVKM. CDR3 length: 14 amino acids. V shed 10 bases and J shed 1 base, with 16 bases lying between them. CDR3 nucleotides: TGTGCCATTGTTACGGGGGCCCCCCAAGAGACCCAGTACTTC. This codes for CAIVTGAPQETQYF.